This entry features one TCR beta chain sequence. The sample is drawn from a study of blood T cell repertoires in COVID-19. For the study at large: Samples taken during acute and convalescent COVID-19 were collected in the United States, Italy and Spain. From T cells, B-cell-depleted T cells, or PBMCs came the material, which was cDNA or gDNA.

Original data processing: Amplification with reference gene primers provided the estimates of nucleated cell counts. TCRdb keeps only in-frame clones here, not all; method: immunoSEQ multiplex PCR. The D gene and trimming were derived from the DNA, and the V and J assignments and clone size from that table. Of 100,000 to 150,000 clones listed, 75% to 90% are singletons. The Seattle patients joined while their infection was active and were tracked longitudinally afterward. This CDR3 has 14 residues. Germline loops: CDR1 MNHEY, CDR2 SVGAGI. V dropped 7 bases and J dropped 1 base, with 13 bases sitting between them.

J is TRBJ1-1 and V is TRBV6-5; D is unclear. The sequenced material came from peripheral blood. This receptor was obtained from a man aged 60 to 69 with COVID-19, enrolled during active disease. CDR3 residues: CASTLDIGNTEAFF. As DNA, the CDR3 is TGTGCCAGCACCCTCGACATCGGGAACACTGAAGCTTTCTTT.